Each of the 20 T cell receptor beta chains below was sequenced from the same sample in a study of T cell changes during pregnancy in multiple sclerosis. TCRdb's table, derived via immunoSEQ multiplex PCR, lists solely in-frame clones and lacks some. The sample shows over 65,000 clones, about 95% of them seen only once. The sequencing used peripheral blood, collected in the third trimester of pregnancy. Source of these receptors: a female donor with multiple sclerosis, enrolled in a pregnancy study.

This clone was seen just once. The CDR3 reads CASSSRASWQYF. The CDR3 nucleotides read TGTGCCAGCAGTTCCAGGGCATCTTGGCAGTACTTC. The chain couples TRBV6-5 to TRBJ2-7; possible D gene TRBD1, 5 bases. The CDR3 is made up of 12 amino acids. Trimming took off 4 bases at V and 9 bases at J, with 13 bases between the two ends. CDR1 and CDR2 from the germline V gene are MNHEY and SVGAGI.

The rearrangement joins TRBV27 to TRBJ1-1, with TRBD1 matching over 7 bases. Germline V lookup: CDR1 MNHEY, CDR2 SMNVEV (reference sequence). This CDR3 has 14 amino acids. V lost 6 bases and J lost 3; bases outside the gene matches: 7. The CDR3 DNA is TGTGCCAGCAGGACAGCAGGGGGGTACACTGAAGCTTTCTTT. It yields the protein CASRTAGGYTEAFF.

The CDR3 DNA sequence: TGTGCCAGCAGCTTAGATGGCCGCTTGAACACTGAAGCTTTCTTT. This gives the protein CASSLDGRLNTEAFF. The rearrangement uses TRBV7-2 and TRBJ1-1; D uncertain. CDR3 length: 15 amino acids. Germline V CDR1 and CDR2: SGHTA, FQGNSA. Between the trimmed V and J ends, which lost 1 base and 0 bases, there was a span of 9 bases. Drawing the rest from reference TRBV7-2 and TRBJ1-1, the complete variable domain is GAGVSQSPSNKVTEKGKDVELRCDPISGHTALYWYRQSLGQGLEFLIYFQGNSAPDKSGLPSDRFSAERTGGSVSTLTIQRTQQEDSAVYLCASSLDGRLNTEAFFGQGTRLTVV.

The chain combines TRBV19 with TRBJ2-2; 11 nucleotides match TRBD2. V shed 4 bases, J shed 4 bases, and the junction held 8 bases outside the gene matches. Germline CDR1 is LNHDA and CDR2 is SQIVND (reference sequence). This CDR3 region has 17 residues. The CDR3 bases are TGTGCCAGTAGTAACCTCCTAGCGGGGGGCGCCACCGGGGAGCTGTTTTTT. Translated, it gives CASSNLLAGGATGELFF. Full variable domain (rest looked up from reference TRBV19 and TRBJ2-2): DGGITQSPKYLFRKEGQNVTLSCEQNLNHDAMYWYRQDPGQGLRLIYYSQIVNDFQKGDIAEGYSVSREKKESFPLTVTSAQKNPTAFYLCASSNLLAGGATGELFFGEGSRLTVL.

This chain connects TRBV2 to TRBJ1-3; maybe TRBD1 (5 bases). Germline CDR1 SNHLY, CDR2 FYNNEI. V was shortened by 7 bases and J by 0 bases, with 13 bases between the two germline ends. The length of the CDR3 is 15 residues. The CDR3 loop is CASKEGTNSGNTIYF. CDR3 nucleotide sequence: TGTGCCAGCAAGGAGGGGACCAACTCTGGAAACACCATATATTTT.

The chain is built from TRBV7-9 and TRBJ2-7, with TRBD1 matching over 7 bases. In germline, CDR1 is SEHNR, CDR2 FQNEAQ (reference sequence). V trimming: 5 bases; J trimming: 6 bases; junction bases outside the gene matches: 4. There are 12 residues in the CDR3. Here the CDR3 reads CASSQNRGEQYF. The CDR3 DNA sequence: TGTGCCAGCAGCCAAAACAGGGGCGAGCAGTACTTC.

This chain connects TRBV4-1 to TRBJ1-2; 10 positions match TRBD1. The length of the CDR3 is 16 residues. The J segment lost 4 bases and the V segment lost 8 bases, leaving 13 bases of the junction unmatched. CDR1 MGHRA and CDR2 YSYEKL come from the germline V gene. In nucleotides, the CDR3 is TGCGCCAGCTCCCAAGAGGGGACAGGGGCGGCCTATGGCTACACCTTC. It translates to CASSQEGTGAAYGYTF.

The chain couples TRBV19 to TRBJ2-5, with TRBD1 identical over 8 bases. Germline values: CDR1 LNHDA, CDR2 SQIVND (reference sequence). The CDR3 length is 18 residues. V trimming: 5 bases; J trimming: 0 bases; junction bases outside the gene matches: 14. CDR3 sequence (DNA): TGTGCCAGTAGTGCCCGTCAGGGGGCAGCGAGATACCAAGAGACCCAGTACTTC. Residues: CASSARQGAARYQETQYF.

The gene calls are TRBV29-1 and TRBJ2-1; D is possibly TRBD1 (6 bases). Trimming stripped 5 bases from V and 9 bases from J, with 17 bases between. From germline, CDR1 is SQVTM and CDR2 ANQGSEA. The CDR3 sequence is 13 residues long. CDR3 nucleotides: TGCAGCGTTTTAGGGGGTCCAATGGGTGAGCAGTTCTTC. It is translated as CSVLGGPMGEQFF.

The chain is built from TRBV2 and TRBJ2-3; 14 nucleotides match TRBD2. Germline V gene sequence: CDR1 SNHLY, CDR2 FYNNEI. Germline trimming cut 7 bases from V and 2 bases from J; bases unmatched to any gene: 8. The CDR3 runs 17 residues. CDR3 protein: CASTKRGLAGDTDTQYF. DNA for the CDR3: TGTGCCAGCACCAAAAGGGGACTAGCGGGGGACACAGATACGCAGTATTTT.

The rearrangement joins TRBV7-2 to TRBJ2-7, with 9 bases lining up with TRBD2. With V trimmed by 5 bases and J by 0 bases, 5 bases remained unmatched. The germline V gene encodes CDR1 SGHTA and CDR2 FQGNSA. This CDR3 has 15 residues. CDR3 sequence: CASSRLAEPSYEQYF. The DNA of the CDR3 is TGTGCCAGCAGCAGACTAGCGGAACCCTCCTACGAGCAGTACTTC. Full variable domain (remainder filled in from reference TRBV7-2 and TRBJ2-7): GAGVSQSPSNKVTEKGKDVELRCDPISGHTALYWYRQSLGQGLEFLIYFQGNSAPDKSGLPSDRFSAERTGGSVSTLTIQRTQQEDSAVYLCASSRLAEPSYEQYFGPGTRLTVT.

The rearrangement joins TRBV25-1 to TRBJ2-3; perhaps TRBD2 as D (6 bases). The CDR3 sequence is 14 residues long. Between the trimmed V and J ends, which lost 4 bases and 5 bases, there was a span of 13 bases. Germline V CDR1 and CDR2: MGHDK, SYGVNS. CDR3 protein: CASSAGVMVDTQYF. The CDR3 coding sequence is TGTGCCAGCAGTGCGGGGGTGATGGTAGATACGCAGTATTTT.

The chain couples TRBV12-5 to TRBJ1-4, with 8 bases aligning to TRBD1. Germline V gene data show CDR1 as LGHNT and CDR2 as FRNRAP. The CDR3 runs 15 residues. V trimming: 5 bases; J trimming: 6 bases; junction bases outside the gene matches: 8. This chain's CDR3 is CASGDPTGADEKLFF. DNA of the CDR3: TGTGCTAGTGGTGATCCGACAGGGGCTGATGAAAAACTGTTTTTT. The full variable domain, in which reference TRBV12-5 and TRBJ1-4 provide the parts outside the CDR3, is DARVTQTPRHKVTEMGQEVTMRCQPILGHNTVFWYRQTMMQGLELLAYFRNRAPLDDSGMPKDRFSAEMPDATLATLKIQPSEPRDSAVYFCASGDPTGADEKLFFGSGTQLSVL.

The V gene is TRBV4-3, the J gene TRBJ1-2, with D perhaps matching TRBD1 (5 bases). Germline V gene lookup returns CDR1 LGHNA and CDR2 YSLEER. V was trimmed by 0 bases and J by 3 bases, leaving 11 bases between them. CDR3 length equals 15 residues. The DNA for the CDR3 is TGCGCCAGCAGCCAAGATACAGGAGCCCACTATGGCTACACCTTC. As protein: CASSQDTGAHYGYTF.

The CDR3 loop reads CASSPSGENIQYF. The CDR3 region has the DNA TGTGCCAGTAGTCCTAGCGGTGAAAACATTCAGTACTTC. The chain has TRBV19 and TRBJ2-4, with 7 nucleotides matching TRBD2. Germline assignment: CDR1 LNHDA and CDR2 SQIVND (reference sequence). CDR3 length: 13 residues. V lost 5 bases to trimming and J lost 5 bases; unmatched junction nucleotides: 3.

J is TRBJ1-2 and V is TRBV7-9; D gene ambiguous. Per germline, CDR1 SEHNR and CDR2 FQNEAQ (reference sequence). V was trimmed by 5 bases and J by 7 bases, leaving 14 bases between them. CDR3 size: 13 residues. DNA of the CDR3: TGTGCCAGCAGCCTCAGCGGGCCGGGTGGCTACACCTTC. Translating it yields CASSLSGPGGYTF.

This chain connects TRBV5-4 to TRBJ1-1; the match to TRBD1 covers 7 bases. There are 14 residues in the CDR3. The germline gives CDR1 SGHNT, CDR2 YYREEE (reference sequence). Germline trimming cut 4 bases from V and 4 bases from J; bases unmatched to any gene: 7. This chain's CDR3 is CASSTRQGITEAFF. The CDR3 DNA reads TGTGCCAGCAGCACGAGACAGGGAATCACTGAAGCTTTCTTT.

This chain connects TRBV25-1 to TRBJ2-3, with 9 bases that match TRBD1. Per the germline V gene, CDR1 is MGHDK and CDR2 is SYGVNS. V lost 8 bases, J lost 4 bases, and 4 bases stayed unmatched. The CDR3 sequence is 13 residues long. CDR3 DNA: TGTGCCAGCTTACAGGGGGCATCAGATACGCAGTATTTT. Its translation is CASLQGASDTQYF.

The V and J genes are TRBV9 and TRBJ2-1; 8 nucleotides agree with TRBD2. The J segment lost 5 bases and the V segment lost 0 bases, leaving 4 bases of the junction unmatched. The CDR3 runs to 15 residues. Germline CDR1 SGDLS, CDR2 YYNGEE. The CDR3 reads CASSVALAGHNEQFF. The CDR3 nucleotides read TGTGCCAGCAGCGTAGCTTTAGCGGGACACAATGAGCAGTTCTTC.

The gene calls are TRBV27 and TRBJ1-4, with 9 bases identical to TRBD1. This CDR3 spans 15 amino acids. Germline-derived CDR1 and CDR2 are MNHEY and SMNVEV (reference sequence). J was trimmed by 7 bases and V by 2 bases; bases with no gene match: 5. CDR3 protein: CASSLGTGRAEKLFF. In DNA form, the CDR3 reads TGTGCCAGCAGTTTAGGGACAGGGCGGGCTGAAAAACTGTTTTTT.